This passage covers 7 T cell receptor beta chains from one sample sequenced in a study of blood T cells in healthy people across ages. For the second PCR, which ran for about 6 to 11 cycles, a sample-barcoded 5' primer and a J-beta primer mix were used. TCRdb re-called the 5' RACE reads with MiXCR, one entry per CDR3 protein. The table includes approximately 1.5 million distinct CDR3 sequences, less than 45% detected once. The source material was blood. Receptor source: a woman aged 18-29 years in good health.

The rearrangement links TRBV25-1 to TRBJ1-1; no clear D. V was shortened by 4 bases and J by 7 bases, with 16 bases between the two germline ends. The germline gives CDR1 MGHDK, CDR2 SYGVNS. The length of the CDR3 is 14 residues. CDR3 in amino acids: CASSALGGLGEAFF. DNA for the CDR3: TGTGCCAGCAGTGCTCTCGGTGGGCTGGGTGAAGCTTTCTTT.

The CDR3 sequence: CASSLTRGTGELFF. The CDR3 bases are TGTGCCAGCAGCTTAACCCGAGGGACCGGGGAGCTGTTTTTT. This chain connects TRBV7-3 to TRBJ2-2; D is perhaps TRBD2 (5 bases). The CDR3 has 14 amino acids. Germline CDR1 SGHTA, CDR2 FQGTGA. Trimming removed 0 bases at V and 5 bases at J, with 7 bases between.

The genes are TRBV12-3 or TRBV12-4 and TRBJ1-1; 9 nucleotides align to TRBD1. This CDR3 contains 15 residues. The junction had 11 bases not matched to a gene; V was cut back by 7 bases and J by 5 bases. The CDR3 DNA sequence: TGTGCCAGCACCCAACCTTACAGGGGGCGGACTGAAGCTTTCTTT. Translated, it gives CASTQPYRGRTEAFF.

As for this clonotype: One end of the junction is discordant with germline, which a read error may explain. The V gene is TRBV4-3, the J gene TRBJ2-7; TRBD2 might be the D (6 bases). The CDR3 length is 15 residues. Germline CDR1 LGHNA, CDR2 YSLEER. Written as DNA, the CDR3 is TGCGCCGGCAGCCAACTCACCGGGGGAGTAGTCGAGCAGTACTTC. It specifies CAGSQLTGGVVEQYF.

This clonotype was counted between two and nine times. The rearrangement joins TRBV2 to TRBJ2-1; 8 bases are shared with TRBD2. This CDR3 comprises 16 residues. The V and J ends lost 5 bases and 1 base, in that order; junction bases with no gene match: 7. Germline V gives CDR1 SNHLY, CDR2 FYNNEI. This CDR3 reads CASSKVSGMSYNEQFF. In DNA form, the CDR3 reads TGTGCCAGCAGTAAGGTTAGCGGGATGTCCTACAATGAGCAGTTCTTC.

As to this clonotype: The germline gene is not matched at one end of the junction; a read error may be the cause. This rearrangement joins TRBV29-1 to TRBJ1-5; TRBD1 agrees at 8 bases. There are 15 residues in the CDR3. Germline lookup yields CDR1 SQVTM and CDR2 ANQGSEA. CDR3 amino acids: CSVAVTGGGNRPQHF. CDR3 DNA: TGCAGCGTTGCAGTAACAGGGGGTGGCAATCGGCCCCAGCATTTT.

This clonotype was seen repeatedly, ten times or more. The J gene is TRBJ1-2, the V gene TRBV25-1; D is undetermined. Germline CDR1 is MGHDK and CDR2 is SYGVNS. CDR3 length equals 12 residues. Trimming removed 6 bases from V and 2 bases from J, with 7 bases in between. In DNA form, the CDR3 reads TGTGCCAGCAGCAGAGGAAACTATGGCTACACCTTC. Its protein product is CASSRGNYGYTF.